A selection of T cell receptor beta chains follows, all from one sample in a study of technical replicates of blood from a handful of donors. Using immunoSEQ multiplex PCR, the repertoire was profiled, and TCRdb retains in-frame clones only, with some absent. The table has roughly 67,000 clones, about 98% seen once. Sequenced: T cells isolated from PBMCs. These receptors came from a human donor in good health. Each CDR3 is given with its conserved first and last residue. The D gene is left open where the match is weak. Where a row states a size, it is once, few, many or the class of an expanded clone; other rows omit it.

j_gene,v_gene,d_gene,abundance,CDR3nt,CDR3aa
TRBJ2-7,TRBV11-2,TRBD1,once,TGTGCCAGCAGTCCGGGACAGTCCTACGAGCAGTACTTC,CASSPGQSYEQYF
TRBJ2-1,TRBV11-1,-,-,TGTGCCAGCAGCTTAGATTACAGCTCCTACAATGAGCAGTTCTTC,CASSLDYSSYNEQFF
TRBJ2-7,TRBV6-6,TRBD2,-,TGTGCCAGCAGTGGGGGACTAGCGGGACTCGAGCAGTACTTC,CASSGGLAGLEQYF
TRBJ2-1,TRBV29-1,TRBD1,-,TGCAGCGCCACCCCCACAGGGGGCCTTCGCCCTGAGCAGTTCTTC,CSATPTGGLRPEQFF
TRBJ1-1,TRBV23-1,TRBD1,-,TGCGCCAGCTATCCGGACAGGCGGGCTTTCTTT,CASYPDRRAFF
TRBJ1-1,TRBV4-1,-,-,TGCGCCAGCAGCCAAGGCGTAGCTGAAGCTTTCTTT,CASSQGVAEAFF
TRBJ1-5,TRBV2,-,once,TGTGCCAGCAGTGATAGAGGGTCAGGCCATCAGCCCCAGCATTTT,CASSDRGSGHQPQHF
TRBJ2-3,TRBV5-1,-,-,TGCGCCAGCTACGTAGCGAAAACTAGCACAGATACGCAGTATTTT,CASYVAKTSTDTQYF
TRBJ1-2,TRBV6-1,TRBD1,once,TGTGCCAGCAGTGAGTTGGGGAGACAGGGCGTTTATGGCTACACCTTC,CASSELGRQGVYGYTF
TRBJ2-3,TRBV5-1,-,-,TGCGCCAGCATGGGACACGGGCCTAGCACAGATACGCAGTATTTT,CASMGHGPSTDTQYF
TRBJ2-7,TRBV6-5,TRBD1,-,TGTGCCAGCACCCTGGACAGGGGGCACAACGAGCAGTACTTC,CASTLDRGHNEQYF
TRBJ2-1,TRBV28,-,once,TGTGCCAGCGGGGGGAGAACTTACAACAATGAGCAGTTCTTC,CASGGRTYNNEQFF
TRBJ2-7,TRBV4-1,TRBD1,-,TGCGCCAGCAGCCAAGATCTCCTCGCAGGGGGACGCGAGCAGTACTTC,CASSQDLLAGGREQYF
TRBJ1-1,TRBV5-1,-,-,TGCGCCAGCAGCTTGGCCCAGGGAGGGGACACTGAAGCTTTCTTT,CASSLAQGGDTEAFF
TRBJ1-2,TRBV14,-,-,TGTGCCAGCAGCCAAACACCGTATGGCTACACCTTC,CASSQTPYGYTF
TRBJ2-3,TRBV19,TRBD1,many,TGTGCCAGTAGTATAGGGACAGGGGGAGATACGCAGTATTTT,CASSIGTGGDTQYF
TRBJ2-2,TRBV2,TRBD2,-,TGTGCCAGCAGGGAGGCTAGCGGGACCGGGGAGCTGTTTTTT,CASREASGTGELFF
TRBJ1-1,TRBV6-5,-,-,TGTGCCAGCAGTTACACGAGGAAGGTCCCTGAAGCTTTCTTT,CASSYTRKVPEAFF
TRBJ2-7,TRBV29-1,-,-,TGCAGCGCCTTCGAGGGAGCTTCGTCCTACGAGCAGTACTTC,CSAFEGASSYEQYF
TRBJ2-1,TRBV19,TRBD2,-,TGTGCCAGTAGGGAACTAGCGGGAGGGCCCAATGAGCAGTTCTTC,CASRELAGGPNEQFF
TRBJ2-2,TRBV5-1,TRBD1,-,TGCGCCAGCAGCAAGGGACAGGGGTTGAACACCGGGGAGCTGTTTTTT,CASSKGQGLNTGELFF
TRBJ1-1,TRBV7-9,-,-,TGTGCCAGCAGCTTAACGGGGGACGTCACTGAAGCTTTCTTT,CASSLTGDVTEAFF
TRBJ1-2,TRBV6-5,-,-,TGTGCCAGCAGTTACTCGATCGCGACCGGGTATGGCTACACCTTC,CASSYSIATGYGYTF
TRBJ1-1,TRBV5-6,TRBD1,-,TGTGCCAGCAGCGCGGGGACAGCTTACACTGAAGCTTTCTTT,CASSAGTAYTEAFF
TRBJ2-7,TRBV7-9,-,-,TGTGCCAGCAGCTTAAAGGGGACAAGGCCTCCCTACGAGCAGTACTTC,CASSLKGTRPPYEQYF
TRBJ2-3,TRBV27,TRBD1,-,TGTGCCAGCATTGAGACAGGGGCGCCCACAGATACGCAGTATTTT,CASIETGAPTDTQYF
TRBJ1-2,TRBV2,TRBD1,-,TGTGCCAGCCGCCTTCTTCCGGGACAGTCGGCGAAACCTAACTATGGCTACACCTTC,CASRLLPGQSAKPNYGYTF
TRBJ1-1,TRBV10-3,TRBD1,-,TGTGCCATCAGTGAGTCGGGGACAGGGAACACTGAAGCTTTCTTT,CAISESGTGNTEAFF
TRBJ2-2,TRBV11-2,-,-,TGTGCCAGCAGCTTCTCGACCGGGGAGCTGTTTTTT,CASSFSTGELFF
TRBJ1-1,TRBV25-1,-,-,TGTGCCAGCGGACGAGGAGGGGCACGCACTGAAGCTTTCTTT,CASGRGGARTEAFF
TRBJ1-2,TRBV4-1,-,-,TGCGCCAGCAGCCAACCGGGATCTTTCTATGGCTACACCTTC,CASSQPGSFYGYTF
TRBJ1-4,TRBV2,-,-,TGTGCCAGCAGTGAAGCGCTTAGGTCCAGGGAAGGTGAAAAACTGTTTTTT,CASSEALRSREGEKLFF
TRBJ2-7,TRBV29-1,TRBD1,-,TGCAGCGTGGAAACAGGGGCCGTTTCCTACGAGCAGTACTTC,CSVETGAVSYEQYF
TRBJ1-1,TRBV30,TRBD1,-,TGTGCCTGGTCAGGGGGACAGGGAATTGGAACTGAAGCTTTCTTT,CAWSGGQGIGTEAFF
TRBJ2-5,TRBV28,TRBD2,-,TGTGCCAGCAGTGTAACCGGGACTAGAGATGAGACCCAGTACTTC,CASSVTGTRDETQYF
TRBJ2-2,TRBV7-3,TRBD1,-,TGTGCCAGCAGCCCCCGGGACAGTTCCGGGGAGCTGTTTTTT,CASSPRDSSGELFF
TRBJ1-2,TRBV4-2,-,-,TGTGCCAGCAGCCAAGATTCGGGAGATGGCTACACCTTC,CASSQDSGDGYTF
TRBJ2-2,TRBV5-4,-,-,TGTGCCAGCAGCCCGGAGTACACCGGGGAGCTGTTTTTT,CASSPEYTGELFF
TRBJ2-1,TRBV7-9,TRBD2,-,TGTGCCAGCAGCCTACGGACTAGCGGGAGCGACAATGAGCAGTTCTTC,CASSLRTSGSDNEQFF
TRBJ2-3,TRBV2,TRBD2,-,TGTGCCAGCAACAGCGGGAGTACAGATACGCAGTATTTT,CASNSGSTDTQYF
TRBJ1-1,TRBV10-1,TRBD1,-,TGCGCCAGCAGTGGAGGGGGCCTATGGGGAAACTTGAACACTGAAGCTTTCTTT,CASSGGGLWGNLNTEAFF
TRBJ1-1,TRBV7-9,-,-,TGTGCCGTTCCGGGCGGGGTCACTGAAGCTTTCTTT,CAVPGGVTEAFF
TRBJ1-2,TRBV11-2,-,-,TGTGCCAGCAGTCGGGAAAACTATGGCTACACCTTC,CASSRENYGYTF
TRBJ2-7,TRBV7-9,-,-,TGTGCCAGCAGCATGGACAGCTCCTACGAGCAGTACTTC,CASSMDSSYEQYF
TRBJ2-7,TRBV7-6,TRBD2,-,TGTGCCAGCAGCTCCGCACCGGGAGGCTACGAGCAGTACTTC,CASSSAPGGYEQYF
TRBJ1-1,TRBV5-1,-,-,TGCGCCAGCAGCTCCAACGGGGACACTGAAGCTTTCTTT,CASSSNGDTEAFF
TRBJ2-6,TRBV5-1,-,-,TGCGCCAGCAGTGGGGCCAAAACCTCTGGGGCCAACGTCCTGACTTTC,CASSGAKTSGANVLTF
TRBJ1-5,TRBV19,-,once,TGTGCCAGTAGTATGACAGCCTATCAGCCCCAGCATTTT,CASSMTAYQPQHF